This T cell receptor beta chain was captured in a study of blood T cell repertoires in COVID-19. In the study overall: COVID-19 samples collected from the United States, Italy and Spain covered acute and convalescent phases.

CDR3 length equals 17 residues. Looked up from germline, CDR1 is MNHNS and CDR2 is SASEGT. V lost 4 bases to trimming and J lost 0 bases, with 16 bases between them. Per the original methods: The authors estimated nucleated cell counts from reference gene primer amplification. Libraries were prepared by immunoSEQ multiplex PCR; TCRdb keeps only in-frame clonotypes and omits some of them. That table supplies the V and J calls and clone size; D and trimming were determined from the DNA. The sample includes roughly 300,000 clones, around 80% seen only once; the top ten take 1% to 1.5%. The clonotype originates from a woman aged 50 to 60 with acute or convalescent COVID-19. The V gene is TRBV6-1, the J gene TRBJ1-3; D is perhaps TRBD1 (5 bases). Sequencing was done on a sample of peripheral blood. The CDR3 sequence is CASSGGGEPYSGNTIYF. The CDR3 region has the DNA TGTGCCAGCAGTGGGGGCGGGGAACCGTACTCTGGAAACACCATATATTTT.